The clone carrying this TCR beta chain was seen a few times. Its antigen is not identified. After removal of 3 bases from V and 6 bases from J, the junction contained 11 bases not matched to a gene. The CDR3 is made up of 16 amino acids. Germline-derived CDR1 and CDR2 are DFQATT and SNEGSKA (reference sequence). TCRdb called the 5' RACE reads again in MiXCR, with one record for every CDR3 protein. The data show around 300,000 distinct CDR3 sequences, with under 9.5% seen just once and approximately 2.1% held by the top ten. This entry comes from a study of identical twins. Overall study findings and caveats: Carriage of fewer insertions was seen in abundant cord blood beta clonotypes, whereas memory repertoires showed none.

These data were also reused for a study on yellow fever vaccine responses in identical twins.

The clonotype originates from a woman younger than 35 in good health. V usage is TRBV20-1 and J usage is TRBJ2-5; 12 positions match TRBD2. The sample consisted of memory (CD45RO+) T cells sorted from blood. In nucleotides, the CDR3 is TGCAGTGCTAGGACATCTAGCGGGGGGGCACCGAAGACCCAGTACTTC. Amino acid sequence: CSARTSSGGAPKTQYF.